This TCR beta chain stems from a study of blood T cell repertoires in COVID-19. On the study more broadly: Acute-phase and convalescent COVID-19 samples originated in the United States, Italy and Spain.

The V gene end was trimmed by 6 bases and the J gene end by 3 bases; junction bases not matched to a gene: 8. The CDR3 runs to 14 residues. The germline V gene encodes CDR1 SGHTA and CDR2 FQGNSA. The protocol was immunoSEQ multiplex PCR, while the TCRdb copy is restricted to in-frame clones and leaves out a portion. The sample shows tens of thousands of clones, about 84% of them seen only once. The clonotype was recovered from a human donor in a cohort sampled during active COVID-19. The sequenced material came from peripheral blood. The V call is TRBV7-2, the J call TRBJ2-7; 7 positions match TRBD2. The CDR3 here is CASSSSGGDYEQYF. CDR3 DNA: TGTGCCAGCAGTTCTTCTGGGGGGGACTACGAGCAGTACTTC.